A selection of T cell receptor beta chains follows, all from one sample in a study of T-cell memory formation after mild COVID-19. TCRdb reprocessed the 5' RACE reads with MiXCR, giving one entry per CDR3 protein. The sample lists fewer than 650,000 distinct CDR3 sequences, roughly 17% occurring once. The sample comprised PBMCs or a T cell subset sorted from them (not recorded which). These receptor sequences come from an adult woman who had mild COVID-19 (a few samples of this study predate the infection). Cell type and time point are not known. Each CDR3 is given with its conserved first and last residue. D genes are given only for firm matches. Some rows mark clone size as missing; the rest say once, few, many or name a class of expanded clone.

TRBD2	few	TRBV5-1	TRBJ2-7	TGCGCCAGCAGCTTGGTTACTAGCGGGGGGGCAGGCTACGAGCAGTACTTC	CASSLVTSGGAGYEQYF
NA	few	TRBV5-1	TRBJ2-5	TGCGCCAGCAGCTTGGCCGCTATCCAGGGAGAGACCCAGTACTTC	CASSLAAIQGETQYF
TRBD1	NA	TRBV10-3	TRBJ1-1	TGTGCCATCGGACAGGGGATTCCCCGTAACACTGAAGCTTTCTTT	CAIGQGIPRNTEAFF
TRBD1	NA	TRBV12-3/TRBV12-4	TRBJ2-7	TGTGCCAGCAATCCGGACAGGGAATACGAGCAGTACTTC	CASNPDREYEQYF
NA	NA	TRBV24-1	TRBJ1-1	TGTGCCACCAGTGACTCGGGACCTTCGAACACTGAAGCTTTCTTT	CATSDSGPSNTEAFF
NA	NA	TRBV29-1	TRBJ1-1	TGCAGCGTTACCAGGTCGAACACTGAAGCTTTCTTT	CSVTRSNTEAFF
TRBD1	few	TRBV7-8	TRBJ1-1	TGTGCCAGCAGCTTAAGATCAGGGGGGGGTACTGAAGCTTTCTTT	CASSLRSGGGTEAFF
NA	many	TRBV6-5	TRBJ2-3	TGTGCCAGCAGGCTAGCAGCTAGCACAGATACGCAGTATTTT	CASRLAASTDTQYF
NA	few	TRBV5-6	TRBJ2-5	TGTGCCAGCAGCTTTATCTACCTCGGGACCCAGTACTTC	CASSFIYLGTQYF
TRBD2	many	TRBV7-2	TRBJ2-1	TGTGCCAGCAGCTTAGCGGGCGGGAGGAATGAGCAGTTCTTC	CASSLAGGRNEQFF
NA	few	TRBV10-2	TRBJ2-7	TGCGCCAGCACGATGGAGGGCTACGAGCAGTACTTC	CASTMEGYEQYF
TRBD1	NA	TRBV24-1	TRBJ1-2	TGTGCCACCAGCAGACAGGGTGCCCATGGCTACACCTTC	CATSRQGAHGYTF
NA	NA	TRBV29-1	TRBJ1-2	TGCAGCGTTGAACAGGGTCCGAACTATGGCTACACCTTC	CSVEQGPNYGYTF
NA	few	TRBV24-1	TRBJ2-5	TGTGCCACCAGTGAACTTACGGACAGCCAAGAGACCCAGTACTTC	CATSELTDSQETQYF
NA	many	TRBV4-3	TRBJ2-3	TGCGCCAGCAGCCAAGATCAGATCGGCACAGATACGCAGTATTTT	CASSQDQIGTDTQYF
NA	few	TRBV7-9	TRBJ1-1	TGTGCCAGCATCACCTCCACAGGCAACACTGAAGCTTTCTTT	CASITSTGNTEAFF
NA	NA	TRBV30	TRBJ1-4	TGTGCCTGGAGTGTACGAGGTCAGACACTGTTTTTT	CAWSVRGQTLFF
TRBD1	few	TRBV5-1	TRBJ1-2	TGCGCCAGCAGCTTGGACGGGACAGGGACCGGCGGCTACACCTTC	CASSLDGTGTGGYTF
TRBD1	NA	TRBV20-1	TRBJ2-7	TGCAGTGCTAGGGTGGACAGGGACTACGAGCAGTACTTC	CSARVDRDYEQYF
NA	few	TRBV20-1	TRBJ1-1	TGCAGTGCTAGTATCTTGAACACTGAAGCTTTCTTT	CSASILNTEAFF
TRBD2	many	TRBV3-1	TRBJ2-7	TGTGCCAGCAGCCCCCGGACTAGCGGGGTCGGCGAGCAGTACTTC	CASSPRTSGVGEQYF